Sequencing of this T cell receptor (beta chain) was carried out in a study of cytomegalovirus exposure and HLA in healthy donors. Primers for the PCR totalled 60 Vbeta and 13 Jbeta. Profiled with immunoSEQ multiplex PCR; TCRdb holds only in-frame clones, not every one. The repertoire holds approximately 150,000 clones, with approximately 80% as singletons. This clone has a single count. Trimming took off 2 bases at V and 4 bases at J, with 15 bases between the two ends. The CDR3 has 16 amino acids. The germline CDR1 and CDR2 sequences are LGHNA and YNFKEQ. The clonotype comes from a woman in her thirties or forties in good health and CMV-seronegative. J is TRBJ1-3 and V is TRBV4-2; possible D gene TRBD1, 5 bases. The material sequenced was PBMCs. For the CDR3, the DNA is TGTGCCAGCAGCCAAACCCGGGGGGGTTTCGGAAACACCATATATTTT. This sequence encodes CASSQTRGGFGNTIYF.